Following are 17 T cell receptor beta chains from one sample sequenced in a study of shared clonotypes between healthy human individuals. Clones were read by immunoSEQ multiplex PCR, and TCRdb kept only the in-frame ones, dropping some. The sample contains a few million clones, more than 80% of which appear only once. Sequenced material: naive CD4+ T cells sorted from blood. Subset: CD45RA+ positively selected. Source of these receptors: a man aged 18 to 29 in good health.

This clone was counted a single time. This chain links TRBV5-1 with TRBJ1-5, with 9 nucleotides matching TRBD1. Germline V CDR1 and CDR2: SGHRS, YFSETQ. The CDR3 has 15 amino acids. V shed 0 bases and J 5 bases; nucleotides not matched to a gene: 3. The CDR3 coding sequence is TGCGCCAGCAGCTTGGAGGGACAGGGCCATCAGCCCCAGCATTTT. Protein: CASSLEGQGHQPQHF. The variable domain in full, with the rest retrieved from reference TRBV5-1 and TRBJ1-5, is KAGVTQTPRYLIKTRGQQVTLSCSPISGHRSVSWYQQTPGQGLQFLFEYFSETQRNKGNFPGRFSGRQFSNSRSEMNVSTLELGDSALYLCASSLEGQGHQPQHFGDGTRLSIL.

The CDR3 DNA reads TGCGCCAGCAGCTTTACTAGCGGGAGTCGTAATGAGCAGTTCTTC. This sequence encodes CASSFTSGSRNEQFF. The V gene is TRBV5-1, the J gene TRBJ2-1, with TRBD2 matching over 11 bases. V was pared by 2 bases and J by 7 bases, with 5 bases of the junction left unmatched. CDR1 is SGHRS and CDR2 is YFSETQ in the germline V gene. CDR3 length: 15 amino acids.

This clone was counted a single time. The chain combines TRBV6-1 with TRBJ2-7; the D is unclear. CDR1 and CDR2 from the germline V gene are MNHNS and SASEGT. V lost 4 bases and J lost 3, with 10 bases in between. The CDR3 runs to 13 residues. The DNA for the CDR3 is TGTGCCAGCAGTGCGGCTCAGAACTACGAGCAGTACTTC. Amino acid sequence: CASSAAQNYEQYF.

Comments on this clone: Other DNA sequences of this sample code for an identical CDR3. As DNA, the CDR3 is TGTGCCAGCAGCTCCGACAGGGGGGCCACTGAAGCTTTCTTT. Amino acids: CASSSDRGATEAFF. The chain has TRBV7-2 and TRBJ1-1; 9 nucleotides match TRBD1. Germline V gene sequence: CDR1 SGHTA, CDR2 FQGNSA. Unmatched junction bases numbered 4, after V lost 4 bases and J lost 4 bases. The CDR3 runs 14 residues.

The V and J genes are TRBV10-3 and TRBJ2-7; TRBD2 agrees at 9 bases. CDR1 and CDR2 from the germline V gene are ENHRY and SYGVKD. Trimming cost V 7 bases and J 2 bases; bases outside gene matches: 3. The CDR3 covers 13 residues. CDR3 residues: CAITTSGAYEQYF. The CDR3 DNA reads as TGTGCCATCACGACTAGCGGTGCCTACGAGCAGTACTTC.

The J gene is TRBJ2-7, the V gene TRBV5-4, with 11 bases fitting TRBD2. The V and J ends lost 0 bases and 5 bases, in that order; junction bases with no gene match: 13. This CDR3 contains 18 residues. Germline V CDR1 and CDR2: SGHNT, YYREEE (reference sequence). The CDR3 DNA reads TGTGCCAGCAGCTTGGGATGGGGTACTAGCGGGGGCAACCACGAGCAGTACTTC. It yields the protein CASSLGWGTSGGNHEQYF.

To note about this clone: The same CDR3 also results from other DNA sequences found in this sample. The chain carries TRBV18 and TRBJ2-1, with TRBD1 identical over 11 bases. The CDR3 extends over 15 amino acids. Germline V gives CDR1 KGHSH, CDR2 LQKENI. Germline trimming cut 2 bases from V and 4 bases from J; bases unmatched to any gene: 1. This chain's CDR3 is CASSPGTGGYNEQFF. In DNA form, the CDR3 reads TGTGCCAGCTCACCAGGGACAGGGGGTTACAATGAGCAGTTCTTC.

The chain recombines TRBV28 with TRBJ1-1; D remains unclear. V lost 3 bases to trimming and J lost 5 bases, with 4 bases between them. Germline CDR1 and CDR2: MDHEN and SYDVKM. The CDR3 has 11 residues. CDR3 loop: CASSFKTEAFF. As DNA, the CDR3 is TGTGCCAGCAGTTTCAAGACTGAAGCTTTCTTT. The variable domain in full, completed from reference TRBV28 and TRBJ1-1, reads DVKVTQSSRYLVKRTGEKVFLECVQDMDHENMFWYRQDPGLGLRLIYFSYDVKMKEKGDIPEGYSVSREKKERFSLILESASTNQTSMYLCASSFKTEAFFGQGTRLTVV.

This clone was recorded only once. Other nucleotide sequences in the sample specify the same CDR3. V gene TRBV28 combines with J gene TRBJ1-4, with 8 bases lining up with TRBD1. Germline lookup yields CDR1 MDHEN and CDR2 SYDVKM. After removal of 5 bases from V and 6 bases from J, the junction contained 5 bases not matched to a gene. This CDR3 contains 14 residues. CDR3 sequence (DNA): TGTGCCAGCAGTCTTACAGGGGGGGATGAAAAACTGTTTTTT. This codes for CASSLTGGDEKLFF.

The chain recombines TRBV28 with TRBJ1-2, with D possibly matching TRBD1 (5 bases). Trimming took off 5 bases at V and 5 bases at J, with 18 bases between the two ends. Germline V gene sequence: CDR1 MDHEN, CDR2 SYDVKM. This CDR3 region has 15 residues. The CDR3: CASSGAEGGYYGYTF. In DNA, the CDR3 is TGTGCCAGCAGTGGGGCGGAGGGCGGGTATTATGGCTACACCTTC.

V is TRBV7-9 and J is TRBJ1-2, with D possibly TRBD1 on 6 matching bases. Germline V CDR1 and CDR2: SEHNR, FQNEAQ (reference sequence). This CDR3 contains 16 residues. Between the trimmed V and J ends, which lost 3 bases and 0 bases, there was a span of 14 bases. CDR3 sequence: CASSLAGADSNYGYTF. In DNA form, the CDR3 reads TGTGCCAGCAGCTTGGCAGGGGCGGACTCTAACTATGGCTACACCTTC. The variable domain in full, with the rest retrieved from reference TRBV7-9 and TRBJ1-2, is DTGVSQNPRHKITKRGQNVTFRCDPISEHNRLYWYRQTLGQGPEFLTYFQNEAQLEKSRLLSDRFSAERPKGSFSTLEIQRTEQGDSAMYLCASSLAGADSNYGYTFGSGTRLTVV.

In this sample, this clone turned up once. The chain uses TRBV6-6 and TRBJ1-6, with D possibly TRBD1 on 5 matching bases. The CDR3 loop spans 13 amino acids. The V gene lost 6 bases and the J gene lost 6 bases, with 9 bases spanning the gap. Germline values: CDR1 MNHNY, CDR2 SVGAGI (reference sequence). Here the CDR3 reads CASRWDRNSPLHF. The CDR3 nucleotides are TGTGCCAGCAGGTGGGACCGTAATTCACCCCTCCACTTT.

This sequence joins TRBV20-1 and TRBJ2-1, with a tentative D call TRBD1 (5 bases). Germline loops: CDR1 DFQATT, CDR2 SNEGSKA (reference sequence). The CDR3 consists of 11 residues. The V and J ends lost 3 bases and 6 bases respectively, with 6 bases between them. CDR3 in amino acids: CSASDSNEQFF. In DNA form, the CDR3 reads TGCAGTGCTAGCGACAGCAATGAGCAGTTCTTC.

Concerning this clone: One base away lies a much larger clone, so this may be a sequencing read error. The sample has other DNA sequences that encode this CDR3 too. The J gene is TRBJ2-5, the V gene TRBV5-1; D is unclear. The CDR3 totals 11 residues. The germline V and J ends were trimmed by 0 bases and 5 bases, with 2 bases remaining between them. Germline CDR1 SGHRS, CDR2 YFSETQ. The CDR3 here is CASSLDETQYF. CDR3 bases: TGCGCCAGCAGCTTGGATGAGACCCAGTACTTC.

The CDR3 loop is CASSPRQQGQPQHF. The DNA for the CDR3 is TGTGCCAGCTCACCACGACAACAGGGGCAGCCCCAGCATTTT. This chain joins TRBV18 and TRBJ1-5, with 7 bases identical to TRBD1. V trimming: 1 base; J trimming: 7 bases; junction bases outside the gene matches: 4. Germline CDR1 KGHSH, CDR2 LQKENI. This CDR3 is 14 amino acids long.

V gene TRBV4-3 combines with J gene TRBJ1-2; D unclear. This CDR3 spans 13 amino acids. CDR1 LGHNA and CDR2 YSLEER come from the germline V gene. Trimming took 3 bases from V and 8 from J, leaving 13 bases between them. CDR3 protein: CASSQQGRSGYTF. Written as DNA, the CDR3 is TGCGCCAGCAGCCAGCAAGGTCGGTCGGGCTACACCTTC.

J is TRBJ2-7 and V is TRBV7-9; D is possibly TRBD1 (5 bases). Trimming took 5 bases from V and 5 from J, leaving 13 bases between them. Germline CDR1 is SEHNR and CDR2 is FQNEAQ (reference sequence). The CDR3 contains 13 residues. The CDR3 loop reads CASSQGLAHEQYF. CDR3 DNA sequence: TGTGCCAGCAGCCAGGGCCTTGCCCACGAGCAGTACTTC.